This T cell receptor (beta chain) was recorded in a study of shared clonotypes between healthy human individuals. An approximately 200 ng quantity of DNA, approximately 29,000 T cell genomes, went into the sorted-subset replicate PCRs. TCRdb keeps only in-frame clones here, not all; method: immunoSEQ multiplex PCR. The sample lists about 660,000 clones, around 67% occurring once. The V and J ends lost 2 bases and 2 bases respectively, with 16 bases between them. Germline lookup yields CDR1 MDHEN and CDR2 SYDVKM. The CDR3 runs 16 residues. Material: memory CD4+ T cells sorted from blood. The subset denotes: CD45RA-negative fraction. The receptor was isolated from a woman in her 30s in good health. The chain links TRBV28 to TRBJ2-7; TRBD1 is a possible D gene (5 bases). CDR3 loop: CASSLSPLGRAYEQYF. The CDR3 nucleotides are TGTGCCAGCAGTTTAAGTCCCTTGGGGCGAGCCTACGAGCAGTACTTC.